This TCR beta chain derives from a study of beta chain features in type 1 diabetes. V gave up 9 bases and J gave up 4 bases; unmatched junction bases: 7. CDR3 length: 13 amino acids. CDR1 LNHDA and CDR2 SQIVND come from the germline V gene (reference sequence). The investigators reverse transcribed all of the isolated RNA, so they sequenced expressed TCRB transcripts. The method was immunoSEQ multiplex PCR; TCRdb's version includes in-frame clones alone and lacks a portion of them. The sample has 620,000 or so clones; 15% are singletons. Sequencing input: naive CD4+ T cells from blood. This TCR was sampled from a man in his late teens or twenties in good health. This chain links TRBV19 with TRBJ1-2, with 8 bases lining up with TRBD1. The CDR3: CASSGGAGYGYTF. CDR3 sequence (DNA): TGTGCCAGCTCAGGGGGCGCCGGCTATGGCTACACCTTC.